One and the same sample provided the 28 T cell receptor beta chains below, sequenced in a study of shared T cell receptors in the human thymus (dated by TCRdb to about 2021). Library creation used the immunoSEQ multiplex PCR assay. As stored in TCRdb, this immuneACCESS dataset retains in-frame rearrangements with V and J assigned. A fraction of the clones does not appear; measured against another copy, unresolved V genes explain less than half of the discrepancy, and the remainder lacks a known reason. The sample table records hundreds of thousands of clones; roughly 90% of these occur just once. The ten largest clones add up to over 0.008% of the sample. This sample also belongs to another study, concerning human thymus T cells.

What was sequenced was thymocytes. These receptors came from a boy less than two years old with a congenital heart defect. Donor details come from another sample of the same person, matched by shared clones.

This chain joins TRBV6-5 and TRBJ2-7; the D gene is possibly TRBD1 (5 bases). The V gene's germline CDR1 is MNHEY and CDR2 SVGAGI. The germline V and J ends were trimmed by 0 bases and 3 bases, with 12 bases remaining between them. The CDR3 totals 15 residues. The CDR3 sequence is CASSYSGDSRYEQYF. Here the CDR3 DNA reads TGTGCCAGCAGTTACTCGGGTGACAGCCGCTACGAGCAGTACTTC.

The chain has TRBV27 and TRBJ2-7; 7 bases align to TRBD1. The CDR3 has 16 amino acids. From germline, CDR1 is MNHEY and CDR2 SMNVEV (reference sequence). Trimming took 0 bases from V and 3 from J; bases not matched to a gene: 8. This chain's CDR3 is CASSLSSPTGFYEQYF. In DNA form, the CDR3 reads TGTGCCAGCAGTTTATCTTCCCCGACAGGGTTCTACGAGCAGTACTTC.

CDR3 sequence (DNA): TGTGCCAGCAGCCAAGTACGGACTTCGAACACCGGGGAGCTGTTTTTT. It translates to CASSQVRTSNTGELFF. The rearrangement links TRBV4-2 to TRBJ2-2; D may be TRBD2 (5 bases). Germline lookup yields CDR1 LGHNA and CDR2 YNFKEQ. This CDR3 is built from 16 residues. Between the trimmed V and J ends, which lost 1 base and 0 bases, there was a span of 9 bases.

This clone was recorded only once. The DNA of the CDR3 is TGTGCCAGCGCCTCAGACCGGGTCGTGGGCAAAAACATTCAGTACTTC. Its protein product is CASASDRVVGKNIQYF. This chain joins TRBV27 and TRBJ2-4; D unresolved. V lost 8 bases and J 3 bases, leaving 20 bases between the germline ends. CDR3 size: 16 residues. CDR1 is MNHEY and CDR2 is SMNVEV in the germline V gene (reference sequence).

V and J are TRBV5-8 and TRBJ2-7; TRBD1 matches at 7 bases. Unmatched junction bases numbered 14, after V lost 0 bases and J lost 2 bases. Germline V gene lookup returns CDR1 SGHTS and CDR2 YDEGEE. The CDR3 has 18 residues. CDR3 sequence (DNA): TGTGCCAGCAGCTTGGTAGAAGACGGGGCAGGGGGTCCCTACGAGCAGTACTTC. Amino acid sequence: CASSLVEDGAGGPYEQYF.

The chain joins TRBV11-1 to TRBJ2-1; D possibly corresponds to TRBD2 (6 bases). The CDR3 runs 14 residues. The V end was cut by 8 bases, the J end by 0 bases, with 11 bases between. Germline V CDR1 and CDR2: SGHAT, FQDESV (reference sequence). This chain's CDR3 is CASSCGNSYNEQFF. The CDR3 bases are TGTGCCAGCTCCTGCGGGAACTCCTACAATGAGCAGTTCTTC.

The chain has TRBV7-4 and TRBJ2-5, with no clear D. The CDR3 sequence is 14 residues long. CDR1 SGHVT and CDR2 SQSDAQ come from the germline V gene. Trimming removed 8 bases at V and 0 bases at J, with 13 bases between. CDR3 sequence: CASGDGKYQETQYF. The CDR3 coding sequence is TGTGCCAGCGGAGACGGTAAGTACCAAGAGACCCAGTACTTC.

The chain has TRBV4-3 and TRBJ2-5; perhaps TRBD2 as D (6 bases). CDR1 and CDR2 from the germline V gene are LGHNA and YSLEER. The CDR3 has 14 residues. Trimming took 0 bases from V and 9 from J, leaving 14 bases between them. The CDR3 protein is CASSQDTGGEAQYF. For the CDR3, the DNA is TGCGCCAGCAGCCAAGATACCGGAGGGGAGGCCCAGTACTTC.

This clone has only one observation. This rearrangement joins TRBV19 to TRBJ2-1; possibly TRBD2 for D (6 bases). CDR3 length equals 14 residues. Germline CDR1 and CDR2: LNHDA and SQIVND (reference sequence). Trimming removed 7 bases at V and 1 base at J, with 11 bases between. CDR3 sequence reads: CASTGTESYNEQFF. In DNA, the CDR3 is TGTGCCAGTACGGGGACTGAATCCTACAATGAGCAGTTCTTC. The complete variable domain, with remaining parts taken from reference TRBV19 and TRBJ2-1, reads DGGITQSPKYLFRKEGQNVTLSCEQNLNHDAMYWYRQDPGQGLRLIYYSQIVNDFQKGDIAEGYSVSREKKESFPLTVTSAQKNPTAFYLCASTGTESYNEQFFGPGTRLTVL.

The chain carries TRBV10-3 and TRBJ2-2, with a tentative D call TRBD1 (6 bases). This CDR3 spans 14 amino acids. Trimming cost V 10 bases and J 1 base, with 13 bases left between them. The germline V gene has CDR1 ENHRY and CDR2 SYGVKD. The CDR3 DNA sequence: TGTGCCACCTACACGGACAGGAACACCGGGGAGCTGTTTTTT. Protein product: CATYTDRNTGELFF.

The chain employs TRBV7-6 and TRBJ2-1; 11 nucleotides align to TRBD2. Germline CDR1 reads SGHVS; CDR2 reads FNYEAQ. This CDR3 comprises 16 residues. The V and J ends lost 1 base and 7 bases, in that order; junction bases with no gene match: 6. CDR3 DNA: TGTGCCAGCAGCTTAGTTGGGACTAGCGGCCATAATGAGCAGTTCTTC. As protein: CASSLVGTSGHNEQFF.

This chain joins TRBV6-4 and TRBJ2-7; the D is unclear. This CDR3 has 15 residues. Trimming left V 2 bases short and J 2 bases short, with 13 bases between. CDR1 MRHNA and CDR2 SNTAGT come from the germline V gene. CDR3 loop: CASSDNCQLTYEQYF. The CDR3 coding sequence is TGTGCCAGCAGTGACAATTGCCAACTTACCTACGAGCAGTACTTC.

This chain uses TRBV4-1 with TRBJ2-7; 10 bases are a match to TRBD2. Germline V gene data show CDR1 as MGHRA and CDR2 as YSYEKL. J was trimmed by 3 bases and V by 1 base; bases with no gene match: 9. This CDR3 region has 17 residues. CDR3 sequence (DNA): TGCGCCAGCAGCCAAGCTCGGGAGCGGGAGGGCCGCTACGAGCAGTACTTC. The encoded protein is CASSQAREREGRYEQYF.

The rearrangement joins TRBV15 to TRBJ2-3; 10 positions match TRBD2. Per the germline V gene, CDR1 is LNHNV and CDR2 is YYDKDF (reference sequence). Trimming removed 3 bases from V and 3 bases from J; junction bases left unmatched: 6. The CDR3 contains 16 residues. CDR3: CATSRPSGRATDTQYF. The CDR3 coding sequence is TGTGCCACCAGCAGGCCTAGCGGGAGAGCGACAGATACGCAGTATTTT.

This clone was observed a single time. The CDR3 region is CASGLQGVLSNEQFF. CDR3 bases: TGTGCCAGCGGCCTACAGGGGGTCCTATCCAATGAGCAGTTCTTC. V gene TRBV27 combines with J gene TRBJ2-1, with 8 bases lining up with TRBD1. CDR1 and CDR2 from the germline V gene are MNHEY and SMNVEV (reference sequence). V gave up 8 bases and J gave up 6 bases; unmatched junction bases: 12. CDR3 length equals 15 residues.

This chain's CDR3 is CASSIRGPSPPYEQYF. DNA for the CDR3: TGTGCCAGTAGTATCAGGGGCCCGTCGCCTCCCTACGAGCAGTACTTC. The genes are TRBV19 and TRBJ2-7, with D possibly being TRBD1 (6 bases). Germline loops: CDR1 LNHDA, CDR2 SQIVND (reference sequence). Deletions cut 3 bases from V and 2 bases from J, with 17 bases between. The CDR3 is 16 amino acids.

This clone was counted once. The J gene is TRBJ2-5, the V gene TRBV12-5; D is ambiguous. V lost 1 base, J lost 7 bases, and 19 bases lay in between. The CDR3 covers 16 residues. Germline V gene sequence: CDR1 LGHNT, CDR2 FRNRAP. The CDR3 loop reads CASGLALNTEAVTQYF. The CDR3 nucleotides are TGTGCTAGTGGTTTGGCGTTAAATACCGAGGCAGTGACCCAGTACTTC.

This clone was seen a few times. The genes are TRBV19 and TRBJ2-7; 9 nucleotides line up with TRBD2. The germline gives CDR1 LNHDA, CDR2 SQIVND (reference sequence). This CDR3 is 14 amino acids long. Germline trimming cut 6 bases from V and 6 bases from J; bases unmatched to any gene: 9. CDR3 in DNA: TGTGCCAGTAGAAAGTTAGCGGGAGAGAGCGAGCAGTACTTC. Translated, it gives CASRKLAGESEQYF.

This chain joins TRBV5-8 and TRBJ2-7, with 9 nucleotides matching TRBD2. The V gene end was trimmed by 3 bases and the J gene end by 3 bases; junction bases not matched to a gene: 7. Germline V gene sequence: CDR1 SGHTS, CDR2 YDEGEE. The CDR3 has 15 residues. CDR3 amino acids: CASSSKAGGDYEQYF. The CDR3 bases are TGTGCCAGCAGCTCGAAGGCGGGAGGGGACTACGAGCAGTACTTC.

This chain uses TRBV7-2 with TRBJ2-7, with 9 bases aligning to TRBD2. This CDR3 spans 19 amino acids. The junction had 22 bases not matched to a gene; V was cut back by 5 bases and J by 5 bases. From germline, CDR1 is SGHTA and CDR2 FQGNSA. This CDR3 reads CASSALSLAGGLPVHEQYF. In nucleotides, the CDR3 is TGTGCCAGCAGCGCCCTTAGTCTGGCGGGAGGGCTCCCCGTCCACGAGCAGTACTTC.

This chain's CDR3 is CASSYRTGMRYTEAFF. The CDR3 coding sequence is TGTGCCAGCAGTTATCGGACAGGGATGAGGTACACTGAAGCTTTCTTT. The chain joins TRBV6-5 to TRBJ1-1, with 8 bases matching TRBD1. Germline-derived CDR1 and CDR2 are MNHEY and SVGAGI. CDR3 size: 16 residues. After removal of 3 bases from V and 3 bases from J, the junction contained 9 bases not matched to a gene.

V gene TRBV30 combines with J gene TRBJ2-2; D perhaps matches TRBD1 (6 bases). V lost 1 base to trimming and J lost 6 bases, with 12 bases between them. In germline, CDR1 is GTSNPN, CDR2 SVGIG (reference sequence). The CDR3 has 14 amino acids. For the CDR3, the DNA is TGTGCCTGGAGTGAGGACGAGGGGGCCGGGGAGCTGTTTTTT. This sequence encodes CAWSEDEGAGELFF.

The V gene is TRBV7-9, the J gene TRBJ1-1; D remains ambiguous. V lost 7 bases to trimming and J lost 1 base, with 19 bases between them. Germline CDR1 and CDR2: SEHNR and FQNEAQ (reference sequence). This CDR3 spans 16 amino acids. CDR3 protein: CASTASRGDTNTEAFF. In DNA form, the CDR3 reads TGTGCCAGCACCGCGAGCCGGGGAGACACGAACACTGAAGCTTTCTTT.

This sequence joins TRBV29-1 and TRBJ2-2, with TRBD2 as a possible D gene (6 bases). CDR1 is SQVTM and CDR2 is ANQGSEA in the germline V gene. V shed 7 bases and J shed 1 base, with 16 bases lying between them. The CDR3 has 15 residues. The CDR3 DNA is TGCAGCGCAGCGGCGGGGACGATGAACACCGGGGAGCTGTTTTTT. Translation gives CSAAAGTMNTGELFF.

The genes are TRBV10-1 and TRBJ2-1, with 11 bases fitting TRBD2. The CDR3 loop spans 16 amino acids. With V trimmed by 4 bases and J by 4 bases, 6 bases remained unmatched. The germline CDR1 and CDR2 sequences are WNHNN and SYGVQD (reference sequence). CDR3 region: CASSGSGTSGYNEQFF. The DNA of the CDR3 is TGCGCCAGCAGTGGGTCCGGGACTAGCGGATACAATGAGCAGTTCTTC.

This clone was recorded a few times. The gene calls are TRBV6-1 and TRBJ2-7; 8 nucleotides agree with TRBD1. This CDR3 comprises 15 residues. The germline gives CDR1 MNHNS, CDR2 SASEGT. V was clipped by 2 bases and J by 3 bases; unmatched bases: 6. CDR3 DNA: TGTGCCAGCAGTGAAACTAGACAGGGGCACTACGAGCAGTACTTC. Translated, it gives CASSETRQGHYEQYF.

CDR3 in DNA: TGTGCCAGCAGCCGCCGGGACTCCGCGAACACCGGGGAGCTGTTTTTT. As protein: CASSRRDSANTGELFF. This chain connects TRBV7-4 to TRBJ2-2; TRBD2 might be the D (6 bases). The CDR3 has 16 amino acids. V gave up 5 bases and J gave up 0 bases, with 13 bases separating them. From germline, CDR1 is SGHVT and CDR2 SQSDAQ.

CDR3 sequence (DNA): TGTGCCAGCAGTTTGAGGCTAGCGGGATACAATGAGCAGTTCTTC. Its translation is CASSLRLAGYNEQFF. The chain is built from TRBV28 and TRBJ2-1, with TRBD2 matching over 9 bases. Trimming took 3 bases from V and 4 from J; bases not matched to a gene: 4. CDR1 is MDHEN, CDR2 SYDVKM, per germline. The CDR3 totals 15 residues.